This TCR beta chain was recorded in a study of T cells expressing NK-cell markers. About the study: The TCR beta repertoires were obtained from sorted CD3+CD56+NKG2C+, CD3+CD56+NKG2C- and CD3+CD56-NKG2C+ T cells.

With UMIs, 5'RACE template switching was used to make TCR beta cDNA. TCRdb reprocessed the 5' RACE reads, keeping one entry per CDR3 protein, no DNA. This listing includes more than 250,000 distinct CDR3 sequences. The germline V gene encodes CDR1 LGHDT and CDR2 YNNKEL (reference sequence). This CDR3 region has 16 residues. The TCR originated in a man younger than 30 in good health. Sequenced input: blood T cells: a sorted CD56 or NKG2C T cell subset, CD4+ or CD8+ T cells, or bulk PBMC T cells (not recorded which). This rearrangement joins TRBV3-1 to TRBJ2-3; lacking DNA, the TRBD2 call made by TCRdb goes unchecked. The chain's CDR3 is CASSQDSGLVTDTQYF.